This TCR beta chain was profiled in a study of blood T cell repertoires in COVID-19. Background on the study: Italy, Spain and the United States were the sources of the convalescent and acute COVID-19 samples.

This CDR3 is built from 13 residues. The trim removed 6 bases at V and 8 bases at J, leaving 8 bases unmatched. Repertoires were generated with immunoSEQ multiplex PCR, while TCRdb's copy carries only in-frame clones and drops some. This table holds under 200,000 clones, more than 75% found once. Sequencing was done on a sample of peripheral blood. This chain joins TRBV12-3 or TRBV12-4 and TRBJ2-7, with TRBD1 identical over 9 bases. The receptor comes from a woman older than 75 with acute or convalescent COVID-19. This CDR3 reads CASSPGQGVKQYF. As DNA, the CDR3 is TGTGCCAGCAGCCCGGGACAGGGTGTCAAGCAGTACTTC.